One and the same sample provided the 20 T cell receptor beta chains below, sequenced in a study of blood T cells in healthy people across ages. Next came a second PCR, run for about 7 to 12 cycles, which used a sample-barcoded 5' primer along with a J-beta primer mix. TCRdb redid the calling of the 5' RACE reads with MiXCR, one entry per CDR3 protein. The sample lists about 1.1 million distinct CDR3 sequences, less than 45% occurring once. The sequenced sample consisted of blood. These receptors all come from a man between 18 and 35 years old in good health.

The V call is TRBV7-9, the J call TRBJ1-2; D is uncertain. V was cut by 0 bases and J by 8 bases, with 10 bases left in between. CDR1 and CDR2 from the germline V gene are SEHNR and FQNEAQ (reference sequence). The CDR3 has 13 residues. The CDR3 protein is CASSLAKMAGYTF. The CDR3 bases are TGTGCCAGCAGCTTAGCTAAGATGGCGGGCTACACCTTC.

The V and J genes are TRBV29-1 and TRBJ2-2, with TRBD1 as a possible D gene (5 bases). Germline CDR1 SQVTM, CDR2 ANQGSEA. The CDR3 has 14 amino acids. V gave up 2 bases and J gave up 2 bases, with 9 bases separating them. Here the CDR3 reads CSVEQGLNTGELFF. CDR3 in DNA: TGCAGCGTTGAACAGGGCCTTAACACCGGGGAGCTGTTTTTT.

The rearrangement links TRBV27 to TRBJ2-7, with unresolved D. The germline gives CDR1 MNHEY, CDR2 SMNVEV (reference sequence). Trimming took off 9 bases at V and 2 bases at J, with 17 bases between the two ends. The CDR3 is made up of 14 amino acids. The CDR3 loop is CASQSFPSPYEQYF. The CDR3 DNA reads TGTGCCAGTCAATCCTTCCCTAGTCCCTACGAGCAGTACTTC.

In regard to this clonotype: A read error is possible here, since a much larger clone lies one base away. The chain links TRBV10-3 to TRBJ2-7; D gene uncertain. This CDR3 region has 14 residues. Germline assignment: CDR1 ENHRY and CDR2 SYGVKD. V lost 5 bases and J lost 2, with 13 bases in between. The CDR3 loop is CAISQVLLPYEQYF. The CDR3 nucleotides read TGTGCCATCAGTCAAGTCCTTTTACCCTACGAGCAGTACTTC.

V is TRBV28 and J is TRBJ1-6; D remains ambiguous. Germline CDR1 reads MDHEN; CDR2 reads SYDVKM. The V and J ends lost 2 bases and 2 bases respectively, with 10 bases between them. The CDR3 spans 16 residues. The CDR3: CASSLRPTAYNSPLHF. CDR3 DNA: TGTGCCAGCAGTTTAAGACCAACGGCCTATAATTCACCCCTCCACTTT.

The chain combines TRBV4-3 with TRBJ2-2; D is unclear. Trimming removed 1 base at V and 6 bases at J, with 9 bases between. The CDR3 spans 14 residues. Per the germline V gene, CDR1 is LGHNA and CDR2 is YSLEER. For the CDR3, the DNA is TGCGCCAGCAGCCAAGCGTTGGAATCCGGGGAGCTGTTTTTT. It translates to CASSQALESGELFF.

V usage is TRBV12-3 or TRBV12-4 and J usage is TRBJ1-6, with a tentative D call TRBD1 (5 bases). V was clipped by 3 bases and J by 10 bases, with 10 bases between them. The CDR3 is made up of 13 amino acids. The CDR3 bases are TGTGCCAGCAGTTTGCAGGGCTTCTCACCCCTCCACTTT. Amino acids: CASSLQGFSPLHF.

The chain is built from TRBV6-6 and TRBJ2-2; the D gene is possibly TRBD2 (5 bases). V was pared by 0 bases and J by 4 bases, with 12 bases between. CDR3 size: 16 residues. Germline V gives CDR1 MNHNY, CDR2 SVGAGI (reference sequence). The CDR3 sequence: CASSYSGGSATGELFF. CDR3 nucleotides: TGTGCCAGCAGTTACTCAGGTGGTAGCGCCACCGGGGAGCTGTTTTTT.

This clonotype was observed a handful of times. V and J are TRBV6-2 or TRBV6-3 and TRBJ2-2; the D call may be TRBD1 or TRBD2 (6 bases each). Germline CDR1 and CDR2: MNHEY and SVGEGT. V gave up 2 bases and J gave up 1 base, with 20 bases separating them. This CDR3 is built from 19 residues. CDR3 in amino acids: CASSYVLLRGAMNTGELFF. CDR3 coding DNA: TGTGCCAGCAGTTACGTTCTTCTGAGGGGGGCCATGAACACCGGGGAGCTGTTTTTT.

This clonotype appeared a few times. The chain combines TRBV13 with TRBJ2-5; possible D gene TRBD1, 5 bases. Germline V CDR1 and CDR2: PRHDT, FYEKMQ (reference sequence). The germline V and J ends were trimmed by 0 bases and 0 bases, with 11 bases remaining between them. The CDR3 is made up of 16 amino acids. The CDR3 nucleotides are TGTGCCAGCAGCTTAGGGACAGCCGAGTACCAAGAGACCCAGTACTTC. It translates to CASSLGTAEYQETQYF.

The chain uses TRBV20-1 and TRBJ1-1, with a tentative D call TRBD1 (5 bases). This CDR3 region has 14 residues. CDR1 and CDR2 from the germline V gene are DFQATT and SNEGSKA (reference sequence). Between the trimmed V and J ends, which lost 3 bases and 4 bases, there was a span of 15 bases. This chain's CDR3 is CSARPGGGVTEAFF. In DNA form, the CDR3 reads TGCAGTGCTAGGCCGGGTGGAGGGGTCACTGAAGCTTTCTTT.

There are a few counts of this clonotype. This chain uses TRBV7-9 with TRBJ2-1, with TRBD2 identical over 14 bases. Trimming took 5 bases from V and 1 from J; bases not matched to a gene: 13. Per the germline V gene, CDR1 is SEHNR and CDR2 is FQNEAQ (reference sequence). The CDR3 has 20 residues. The CDR3 bases are TGTGCCAGCAGCCCCTCGGGACTAGCGGGGGCTACCTCATCCTACAATGAGCAGTTCTTC. Translated, it gives CASSPSGLAGATSSYNEQFF.

This clonotype was observed a few times. The J gene is TRBJ1-5, the V gene TRBV2; D unclear. CDR1 is SNHLY, CDR2 FYNNEI, per germline. This CDR3 region has 14 residues. The V end was cut by 6 bases, the J end by 6 bases, with 15 bases between. CDR3 sequence (DNA): TGTGCCAGCAGGAAGGACCTCCGTGGTCAGCCCCAGCATTTT. Its protein is CASRKDLRGQPQHF.

The chain employs TRBV7-9 and TRBJ1-4, with 9 positions matching TRBD1. Germline trimming cut 5 bases from V and 5 bases from J; bases unmatched to any gene: 6. The CDR3 sequence is 15 residues long. Germline values: CDR1 SEHNR, CDR2 FQNEAQ (reference sequence). CDR3 sequence: CASSPQTGGNEKLFF. CDR3 DNA: TGTGCCAGCAGCCCCCAGACAGGGGGGAATGAAAAACTGTTTTTT.

As to this clonotype: Being one base from a much bigger clone, this may be a read error. The CDR3 here is CASSQDTSGSYNERFF. The CDR3 bases are TGCGCCAGCAGCCAAGATACTAGCGGGTCCTACAATGAGCGGTTCTTC. This chain joins TRBV4-3 and TRBJ2-1; the match to TRBD2 covers 9 bases. The CDR3 sequence is 16 residues long. CDR1 and CDR2 (germline): LGHNA, YSLEER.

The chain carries TRBV29-1 and TRBJ1-6; D remains ambiguous. There are 13 residues in the CDR3. Germline CDR1 is SQVTM and CDR2 is ANQGSEA. Trimming pared 4 bases from V and 4 bases from J, leaving 8 bases between. The CDR3 here is CSVGMGYNSPLHF. The CDR3 DNA sequence: TGCAGCGTTGGTATGGGTTATAATTCACCCCTCCACTTT. Combining the CDR3 with reference TRBV29-1 and TRBJ1-6 gives the whole variable domain SAVISQKPSRDICQRGTSLTIQCQVDSQVTMMFWYRQQPGQSLTLIATANQGSEATYESGFVIDKFPISRPNLTFSTLTVSNMSPEDSSIYLCSVGMGYNSPLHFGNGTRLTVT.

This clonotype appeared once. The J gene is TRBJ2-3, the V gene TRBV20-1; 11 nucleotides line up with TRBD2. The CDR3 covers 14 residues. CDR1 is DFQATT and CDR2 is SNEGSKA in the germline V gene (reference sequence). V was clipped by 6 bases and J by 14 bases; unmatched bases: 16. The DNA for the CDR3 is TGCAGTGCCCCCTTAACTAGCGGGGGCCCCTCCCTGTATTTT. Translating gives CSAPLTSGGPSLYF.

This clonotype was seen a few times. The chain has TRBV29-1 and TRBJ2-2; no clear D. Trimming shortened V by 0 bases and J by 1 base, and 3 bases separated the two germline ends. The CDR3 sequence is 13 residues long. Per the germline V gene, CDR1 is SQVTM and CDR2 is ANQGSEA. CDR3 sequence: CSVEDMNTGELFF. Written as DNA, the CDR3 is TGCAGCGTTGAAGATATGAACACCGGGGAGCTGTTTTTT.

This sequence joins TRBV20-1 and TRBJ2-1; maybe TRBD2 (6 bases). Germline assignment: CDR1 DFQATT and CDR2 SNEGSKA (reference sequence). The CDR3 is 13 residues long. V lost 1 base and J 6 bases, leaving 10 bases between the germline ends. This CDR3 is CSARAGVANEQFF. DNA for the CDR3: TGCAGTGCTAGAGCGGGAGTGGCCAATGAGCAGTTCTTC.

This chain links TRBV3-1 with TRBJ1-4, with D possibly TRBD1 on 5 matching bases. The germline gives CDR1 LGHDT, CDR2 YNNKEL (reference sequence). Trimming stripped 4 bases from V and 4 bases from J, with 13 bases between. The CDR3 consists of 15 residues. CDR3 residues: CASSPQGDVNEKLFF. For the CDR3, the DNA is TGTGCCAGCAGCCCACAAGGGGACGTTAATGAAAAACTGTTTTTT.